The 3 T cell receptor beta chains given below trace back to one sample, sequenced in a study of T cell responses to AZD1222 COVID-19 vaccine. Method: immunoSEQ multiplex PCR; TCRdb's copy keeps in-frame clones and lacks some. The data hold under 60,000 clones, with roughly 90% observed a single time. The material sequenced was peripheral blood, taken 28 days after the second AZD1222 dose. These receptors were obtained from an adult who received the AZD1222 COVID-19 vaccine.

CDR3 region: CASSSWTGENTEAFF. CDR3 coding DNA: TGTGCCAGCAGCAGCTGGACAGGGGAGAACACTGAAGCTTTCTTT. The rearrangement links TRBV7-9 to TRBJ1-1, with 9 bases fitting TRBD1. The germline CDR1 and CDR2 sequences are SEHNR and FQNEAQ (reference sequence). The CDR3 contains 15 residues. V lost 5 bases and J lost 1; bases outside the gene matches: 5.

CDR3 nucleotides: TGTGCCAGCAGCCCGTCGGGAGGACTAGACGGGGCCTACGAGCAGTACTTC. Its translation is CASSPSGGLDGAYEQYF. This chain connects TRBV3-1 (or the pseudogene TRBV3-2) to TRBJ2-7, with TRBD2 identical over 7 bases. The ends lost 4 bases at V and 2 bases at J; junction bases unmatched: 14. The germline gives CDR1 LGHDT, CDR2 YNNKEL (reference sequence). The CDR3 is 17 amino acids.

This clone has a single count. This chain links TRBV5-6 with TRBJ1-4, with 7 nucleotides matching TRBD1. The CDR3 runs to 13 residues. Germline CDR1 reads SGHDT; CDR2 reads YYEEEE. Trimming removed 4 bases from V and 10 bases from J; junction bases left unmatched: 7. The CDR3 spells CASSPRTGGKLFF. CDR3 nucleotide sequence: TGTGCCAGCAGCCCCAGGACAGGAGGAAAACTGTTTTTT.